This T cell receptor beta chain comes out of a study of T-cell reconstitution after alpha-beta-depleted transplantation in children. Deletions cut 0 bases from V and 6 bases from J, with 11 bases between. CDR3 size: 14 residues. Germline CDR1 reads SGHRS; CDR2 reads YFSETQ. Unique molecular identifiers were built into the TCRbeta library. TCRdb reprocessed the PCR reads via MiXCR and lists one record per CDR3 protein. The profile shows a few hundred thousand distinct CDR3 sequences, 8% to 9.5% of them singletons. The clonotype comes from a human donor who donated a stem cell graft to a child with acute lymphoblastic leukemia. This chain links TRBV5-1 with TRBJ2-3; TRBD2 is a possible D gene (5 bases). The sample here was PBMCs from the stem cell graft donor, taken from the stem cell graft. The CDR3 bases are TGCGCCAGCAGCTTGGGACGGGGTTCGGATACGCAGTATTTT. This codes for CASSLGRGSDTQYF.